This entry lists 27 T cell receptor beta chains sequenced from one sample in a study of T cell responses to AZD1222 COVID-19 vaccine. Some clones are missing from TCRdb's copy, which holds only in-frame ones; the method was immunoSEQ multiplex PCR. The data hold more than 95,000 clones, with roughly 90% observed a single time. This material consisted of peripheral blood, taken on day 0 of AZD1222 vaccination. These receptors were collected from an adult in good health.

This clone was counted a few times. The chain recombines TRBV21-1 with TRBJ1-1. TRBV21-1 is a pseudogene locus. CDR3 length equals 15 residues. DNA for the CDR3: TGTGCCAGCAGCAAAGCGACAGGGAGGGACACTGAAGCTTTCTTT. It encodes CASSKATGRDTEAFF.

V and J are TRBV6-5 and TRBJ2-3; no firm D call. Germline-derived CDR1 and CDR2 are MNHEY and SVGAGI. Trimming shortened V by 0 bases and J by 6 bases, and 10 bases separated the two germline ends. CDR3 size: 14 residues. Here the CDR3 reads CASSYSSLGDTQYF. CDR3 in DNA: TGTGCCAGCAGTTACTCGAGTTTGGGGGATACGCAGTATTTT.

The J gene is TRBJ2-4, the V gene TRBV5-8; 11 bases fit TRBD2. There are 18 residues in the CDR3. V dropped 1 base and J dropped 0; count of bases not matched to a gene: 6. CDR1 and CDR2 (germline): SGHTS, YDEGEE. This chain's CDR3 is CASSLTSGGFLAKNIQYF. CDR3 nucleotide sequence: TGTGCCAGCAGCTTGACTAGCGGGGGCTTCCTAGCCAAAAACATTCAGTACTTC.

J is TRBJ2-5 and V is TRBV13, with D unresolved. Germline-derived CDR1 and CDR2 are PRHDT and FYEKMQ (reference sequence). The CDR3 spans 17 residues. V lost 5 bases and J 6 bases, leaving 25 bases between the germline ends. The CDR3 DNA sequence: TGTGCCAGCAGCCTCTCCTACTCGGAATACCCCCACAAGACCCAGTACTTC. This translates into CASSLSYSEYPHKTQYF.

The V call is TRBV6-1, the J call TRBJ1-2; tentative D call: TRBD1 (6 bases). V was shortened by 2 bases and J by 5 bases, with 15 bases between the two germline ends. The CDR3 covers 15 residues. Germline lookup yields CDR1 MNHNS and CDR2 SASEGT. The CDR3 reads CASSETVRGEYGYTF. Written as DNA, the CDR3 is TGTGCCAGCAGTGAAACCGTAAGGGGGGAGTATGGCTACACCTTC.

The CDR3 protein is CASSSGGPPGIPYNEQFF. In DNA form, the CDR3 reads TGTGCCAGCAGTTCAGGCGGGCCGCCAGGAATCCCCTACAATGAGCAGTTCTTC. This chain joins TRBV27 and TRBJ2-1, with D possibly being TRBD2 (5 bases). V lost 4 bases to trimming and J lost 2 bases, with 21 bases between them. The germline gives CDR1 MNHEY, CDR2 SMNVEV (reference sequence). The CDR3 is 18 amino acids.

V and J are TRBV5-6 and TRBJ2-1; tentative D call: TRBD2 (6 bases). CDR1 SGHDT and CDR2 YYEEEE come from the germline V gene. The CDR3 contains 17 residues. V was pared by 6 bases and J by 3 bases, with 22 bases between. The CDR3 here is CASIPLFGGTSYNEQFF. Written as DNA, the CDR3 is TGTGCCAGCATCCCGCTCTTTGGCGGGACCAGCTACAATGAGCAGTTCTTC.

The chain employs TRBV11-3 and TRBJ2-5; no reliable D call. The germline V gene has CDR1 SGHNT and CDR2 YENEEA. Between the trimmed V and J ends, which lost 4 bases and 3 bases, there was a span of 6 bases. The CDR3 is 12 amino acids. The CDR3 protein is CASSSGEETQYF. CDR3 bases: TGTGCCAGCAGCTCGGGCGAAGAGACCCAGTACTTC.

This chain links TRBV10-3 with TRBJ2-3, with 9 bases that match TRBD2. Losses at the gene ends were 3 bases for V and 5 bases for J; bases not matched to a gene: 15. Germline CDR1 and CDR2: ENHRY and SYGVKD. The CDR3 has 18 residues. CDR3 DNA: TGTGCCATCAGTGATCCCGAGGGGGCGGGAGGGCCTTTAGATACGCAGTATTTT. Its translation is CAISDPEGAGGPLDTQYF.

The gene calls are TRBV29-1 and TRBJ1-2; D not certain. CDR1 and CDR2 from the germline V gene are SQVTM and ANQGSEA. There are 11 residues in the CDR3. Trimming took 4 bases from V and 8 from J, leaving 11 bases between them. CDR3 in amino acids: CSVGSGFGYTF. CDR3 in DNA: TGCAGCGTTGGGTCCGGATTCGGCTACACCTTC.

This rearrangement joins TRBV28 to TRBJ2-7; D ambiguous. With 3 bases removed from V and 2 bases from J, the gap between germline ends came to 17 bases. Germline lookup yields CDR1 MDHEN and CDR2 SYDVKM. CDR3 length: 16 amino acids. In DNA form, the CDR3 reads TGTGCCAGCAGTTTCCCGACTTGGAGTACTACCTACGAGCAGTACTTC. Residues: CASSFPTWSTTYEQYF.

This chain links TRBV9 with TRBJ2-6; D is perhaps TRBD1 (6 bases). The CDR3 length is 16 residues. V gave up 3 bases and J gave up 0 bases, with 10 bases separating them. The germline V gene has CDR1 SGDLS and CDR2 YYNGEE. In DNA form, the CDR3 reads TGTGCCAGCAGCGACTACAGGGTCTCTGGGGCCAACGTCCTGACTTTC. Translated, it gives CASSDYRVSGANVLTF. Full variable domain (rest looked up from reference TRBV9 and TRBJ2-6): DSGVTQTPKHLITATGQRVTLRCSPRSGDLSVYWYQQSLDQGLQFLIQYYNGEERAKGNILERFSAQQFPDLHSELNLSSLELGDSALYFCASSDYRVSGANVLTFGAGSRLTVL.

The genes are TRBV4-1 and TRBJ2-1; a weak D match, TRBD1 (5 bases). The ends were cut back, 0 bases at V and 7 bases at J, with 13 bases in the middle. CDR3 length: 15 amino acids. Germline V gives CDR1 MGHRA, CDR2 YSYEKL. This CDR3 reads CASSQDVPGWNEQFF. DNA of the CDR3: TGCGCCAGCAGCCAAGACGTTCCAGGGTGGAATGAGCAGTTCTTC.

A few counts support this clone. At the DNA level, this CDR3 is encoded by other sequences in the same sample as well. The chain uses TRBV12-3 or TRBV12-4 and TRBJ1-2; 7 bases line up with TRBD1. Germline trimming cut 5 bases from V and 8 bases from J; bases unmatched to any gene: 8. The CDR3 totals 13 residues. Here the CDR3 reads CASSLGQGGGYTF. DNA of the CDR3: TGTGCCAGCAGTCTGGGCCAGGGGGGAGGCTACACCTTC.

This chain joins TRBV27 and TRBJ1-6, with 8 bases aligning to TRBD1. The CDR3 runs 19 residues. CDR1 is MNHEY, CDR2 SMNVEV, per germline (reference sequence). With V trimmed by 5 bases and J by 10 bases, 22 bases remained unmatched. CDR3: CASSRSTGVGLFNRSPLHF. The CDR3 DNA is TGTGCCAGCAGTCGATCGACAGGGGTTGGGCTCTTCAACCGATCACCCCTCCACTTT.

The chain combines TRBV19 with TRBJ2-5; 7 nucleotides align to TRBD1. The germline CDR1 and CDR2 sequences are LNHDA and SQIVND (reference sequence). The CDR3 runs to 15 residues. V gave up 5 bases and J gave up 1 base; unmatched junction bases: 7. CDR3 sequence reads: CASSPGAGGQETQYF. The DNA of the CDR3 is TGTGCCAGTAGTCCCGGGGCAGGGGGCCAAGAGACCCAGTACTTC.

The V gene is TRBV28, the J gene TRBJ2-3, with TRBD1 matching over 7 bases. Germline V CDR1 and CDR2: MDHEN, SYDVKM. The CDR3 extends over 16 amino acids. Trimming took 3 bases from V and 4 from J; bases not matched to a gene: 10. The CDR3 DNA reads as TGTGCCAGCAGTTTGAGGGGGCTAGGCGGCCCAGATACGCAGTATTTT. It codes for CASSLRGLGGPDTQYF.

This clone was found a few times. The chain uses TRBV7-3 and TRBJ2-3, with 10 bases aligning to TRBD2. CDR3 length: 15 amino acids. Germline values: CDR1 SGHTA, CDR2 FQGTGA. Trimming at V came to 5 bases and at J to 4 bases, leaving 6 bases not matched to a gene. The CDR3 sequence: CASSLAGAFADTQYF. The CDR3 DNA is TGTGCCAGCAGCCTAGCGGGAGCCTTTGCAGATACGCAGTATTTT.

The chain is built from TRBV13 and TRBJ2-7; D not certain. With 1 base removed from V and 2 bases from J, the gap between germline ends came to 6 bases. This CDR3 has 13 amino acids. Germline V lookup: CDR1 PRHDT, CDR2 FYEKMQ (reference sequence). The CDR3 reads CASSLESTYEQYF. The CDR3 DNA is TGTGCCAGCAGCTTAGAGTCCACCTACGAGCAGTACTTC.

J is TRBJ1-3 and V is TRBV28; D is perhaps TRBD1 (6 bases). The CDR3 length is 14 residues. The V gene lost 10 bases and the J gene lost 4 bases, with 17 bases spanning the gap. Per germline, CDR1 MDHEN and CDR2 SYDVKM. CDR3 in DNA: TGTGCCATCGTGTCCGGACAGTTGGGAAACACCATATATTTT. Its protein is CAIVSGQLGNTIYF.

The chain couples TRBV11-2 to TRBJ1-1, with 7 bases lining up with TRBD1. Trimming cost V 3 bases and J 0 bases; bases outside gene matches: 4. The CDR3 sequence is 15 residues long. Germline V gene sequence: CDR1 SGHAT, CDR2 FQNNGV. DNA of the CDR3: TGTGCCAGCAGCTTTCGGACAGGCTTGAACACTGAAGCTTTCTTT. Protein product: CASSFRTGLNTEAFF. Complete variable domain (other parts from reference TRBV11-2 and TRBJ1-1): EAGVAQSPRYKIIEKRQSVAFWCNPISGHATLYWYQQILGQGPKLLIQFQNNGVVDDSQLPKDRFSAERLKGVDSTLKIQPAKLEDSAVYLCASSFRTGLNTEAFFGQGTRLTVV.

This rearrangement joins TRBV11-2 to TRBJ2-3; perhaps TRBD2 as D (7 bases). Germline V gene lookup returns CDR1 SGHAT and CDR2 FQNNGV. The CDR3 contains 16 residues. The V end was cut by 5 bases, the J end by 0 bases, with 15 bases between. CDR3 in amino acids: CASSLGAGASTDTQYF. DNA for the CDR3: TGTGCCAGCAGCCTAGGGGCGGGGGCCAGCACAGATACGCAGTATTTT.

The V gene is TRBV7-3, the J gene TRBJ1-2, with D possibly being TRBD1 (5 bases). The CDR3 extends over 13 amino acids. Germline assignment: CDR1 SGHTA and CDR2 FQGTGA. Trimming stripped 2 bases from V and 4 bases from J, with 8 bases between. CDR3 sequence reads: CASSLQGGYGYTF. The CDR3 nucleotides are TGTGCCAGCAGCTTACAGGGAGGCTATGGCTACACCTTC. Full variable domain (rest looked up from reference TRBV7-3 and TRBJ1-2): GAGVSQTPSNKVTEKGKYVELRCDPISGHTALYWYRQSLGQGPEFLIYFQGTGAADDSGLPNDRFFAVRPEGSVSTLKIQRTERGDSAVYLCASSLQGGYGYTFGSGTRLTVV.

The rearrangement uses TRBV4-1 and TRBJ2-1; possibly TRBD2 for D (5 bases). CDR1 is MGHRA, CDR2 YSYEKL, per germline. Trimming took off 3 bases at V and 7 bases at J, with 22 bases between the two ends. This CDR3 region has 17 residues. Written as DNA, the CDR3 is TGCGCCAGCAGCCAGAAAGCGGTGTTTTCGATCAGGAATGAGCAGTTCTTC. This codes for CASSQKAVFSIRNEQFF.

This chain connects TRBV27 to TRBJ2-7, with a weak D call TRBD2 (6 bases). The CDR3 totals 17 residues. Germline assignment: CDR1 MNHEY and CDR2 SMNVEV (reference sequence). Trimming took off 0 bases at V and 4 bases at J, with 19 bases between the two ends. CDR3 in amino acids: CASSLSIPGLRTYEQYF. The CDR3 bases are TGTGCCAGCAGTTTATCCATCCCGGGACTTCGTACTTACGAGCAGTACTTC.

CDR3 in amino acids: CASSLGAAGELFF. The CDR3 bases are TGCGCCAGCAGCTTGGGAGCGGCCGGGGAGCTGTTTTTT. The chain uses TRBV5-1 and TRBJ2-2, with D possibly being TRBD2 (5 bases). Between the trimmed V and J ends, which lost 0 bases and 6 bases, there was a span of 6 bases. Germline V gene lookup returns CDR1 SGHRS and CDR2 YFSETQ. The CDR3 spans 13 residues.

There are a few counts of this clone. This sequence joins TRBV5-4 and TRBJ2-7; D is perhaps TRBD2 (6 bases). V was clipped by 2 bases and J by 5 bases, with 11 bases between them. Germline V CDR1 and CDR2: SGHNT, YYREEE (reference sequence). This CDR3 contains 13 residues. CDR3 amino acids: CASSFQGGDEQYF. In nucleotides, the CDR3 is TGTGCCAGCAGCTTTCAGGGAGGTGACGAGCAGTACTTC.